This T cell receptor beta chain was identified in a study of cytomegalovirus exposure and HLA in healthy donors. V lost 3 bases and J 5 bases, leaving 17 bases between the germline ends. Germline CDR1 is MDHEN and CDR2 is SYDVKM. CDR3 length: 15 residues. Findings and limits, study-wide: Researchers reported in a later analysis that common viral pathogens appeared linked to several top clusters. Cytomegalovirus association was listed for about 160 TCR beta chains. The records held CMV serostatus as the only immune exposure information.

A remark on this clone: Its target is unknown.

PCR employed 60 Vbeta and 13 Jbeta primers. Sequenced by immunoSEQ multiplex PCR; TCRdb stores in-frame clones only, minus some. The data show under 250,000 clones, around four fifths seen once. Material: PBMCs. The V call is TRBV28, the J call TRBJ2-7, with a weak D call TRBD1 (5 bases). This TCR derives from a woman between 40 and 55 years old in good health and CMV-seronegative. CDR3: CASSFPDMGRNEQYF. Here the CDR3 DNA reads TGTGCCAGCAGTTTTCCGGACATGGGCCGGAACGAGCAGTACTTC.